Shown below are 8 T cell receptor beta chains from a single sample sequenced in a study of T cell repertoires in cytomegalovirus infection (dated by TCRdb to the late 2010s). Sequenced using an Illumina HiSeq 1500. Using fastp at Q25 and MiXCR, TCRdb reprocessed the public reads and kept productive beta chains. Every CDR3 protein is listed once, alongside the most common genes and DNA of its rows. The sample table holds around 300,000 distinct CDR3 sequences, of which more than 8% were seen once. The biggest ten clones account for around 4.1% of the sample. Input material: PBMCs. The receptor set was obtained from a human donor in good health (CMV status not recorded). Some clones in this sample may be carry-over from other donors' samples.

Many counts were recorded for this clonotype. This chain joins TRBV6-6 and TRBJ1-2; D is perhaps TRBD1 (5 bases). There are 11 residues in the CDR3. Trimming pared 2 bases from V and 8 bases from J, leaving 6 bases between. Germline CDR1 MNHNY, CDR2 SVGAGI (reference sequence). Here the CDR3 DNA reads TGTGCCAGCAGTTACAGGGGCGGCTACACCTTC. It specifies CASSYRGGYTF.

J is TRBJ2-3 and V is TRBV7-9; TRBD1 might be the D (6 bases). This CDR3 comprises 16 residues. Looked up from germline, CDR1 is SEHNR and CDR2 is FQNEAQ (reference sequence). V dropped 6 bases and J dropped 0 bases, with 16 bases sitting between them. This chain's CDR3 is CASRQAGQPSTDTQYF. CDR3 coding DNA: TGTGCCAGCAGGCAAGCCGGACAGCCTAGCACAGATACGCAGTATTTT.

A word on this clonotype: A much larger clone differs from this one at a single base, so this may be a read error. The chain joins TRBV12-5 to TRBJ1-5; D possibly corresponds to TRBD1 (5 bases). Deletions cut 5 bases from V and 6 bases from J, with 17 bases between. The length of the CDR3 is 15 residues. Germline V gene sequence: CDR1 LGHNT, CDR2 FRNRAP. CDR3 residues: CASGALGRGGQPQHF. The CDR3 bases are TGTGCTAGTGGTGCCTTGGGACGGGGAGGTCAGCCCCAGCATTTT.

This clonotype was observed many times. CDR3 DNA: TGTGCCAGCAGCTTTTACCGGGATAGGCGTAGCACTGAAGCTTTCTTT. Translating it yields CASSFYRDRRSTEAFF. This chain joins TRBV7-2 and TRBJ1-1; D uncertain. With 3 bases removed from V and 4 bases from J, the gap between germline ends came to 18 bases. Germline-derived CDR1 and CDR2 are SGHTA and FQGNSA. This CDR3 is built from 16 residues.

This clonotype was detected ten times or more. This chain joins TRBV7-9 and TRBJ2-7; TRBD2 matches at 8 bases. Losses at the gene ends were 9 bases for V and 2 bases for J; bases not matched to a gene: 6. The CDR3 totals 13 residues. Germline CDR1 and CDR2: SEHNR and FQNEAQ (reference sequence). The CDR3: CASNPGGAYEQYF. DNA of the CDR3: TGTGCCAGTAATCCGGGGGGGGCCTACGAGCAGTACTTC.

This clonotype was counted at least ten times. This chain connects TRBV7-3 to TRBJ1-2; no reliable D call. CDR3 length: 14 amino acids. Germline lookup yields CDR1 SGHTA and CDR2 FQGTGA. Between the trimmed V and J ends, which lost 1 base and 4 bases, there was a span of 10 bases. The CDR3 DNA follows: TGTGCCAGCAGCTTAATGGGCGGTGTCTATGGCTACACCTTC. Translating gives CASSLMGGVYGYTF.

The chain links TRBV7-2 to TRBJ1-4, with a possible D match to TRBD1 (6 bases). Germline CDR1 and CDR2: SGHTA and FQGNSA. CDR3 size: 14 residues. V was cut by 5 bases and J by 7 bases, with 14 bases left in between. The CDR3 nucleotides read TGTGCCAGCAGCCGGGCCAGGGGATCTGAAAAACTGTTTTTT. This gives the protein CASSRARGSEKLFF.

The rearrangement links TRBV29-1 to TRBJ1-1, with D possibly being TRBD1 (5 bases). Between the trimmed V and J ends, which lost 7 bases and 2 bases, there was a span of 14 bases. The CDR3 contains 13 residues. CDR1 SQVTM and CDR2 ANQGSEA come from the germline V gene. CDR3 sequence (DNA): TGCAGCGCATACTGGGGGGTTAACACTGAAGCTTTCTTT. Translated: CSAYWGVNTEAFF.